What follows is one TCR beta chain and its context. A much larger clone is a single base away; this may be a read error. The record originates from a study of CD8+CD57+ T cells in acquired aplastic anemia. Study-level information: DNA from sorted CD4+ and CD8+ cells averaged roughly 3.4 ug.

Sequenced patients had shown CD8+CD57+ cell expansion by flow cytometry. Among the patients, all had severe acquired aplastic anemia. Genomic DNA served as template for TCR beta VDJ and CDR3 profiling. From the reads, TCRdb called clonotypes with MiXCR, one entry per CDR3 protein. The sample has about 160,000 distinct CDR3 sequences; approximately 51% are singletons. Germline-derived CDR1 and CDR2 are WSHSY and SAAADI. The length of the CDR3 is 13 residues. The sequence derives from a human donor with aplastic anemia. The sample was sorted CD4+, CD8+, or CD8+CD57+ T cells (not recorded which) from PBMCs. The gene calls are TRBV10-2 and TRBJ1-1, with TRBD1 as a possible D gene (6 bases). CDR3 sequence (DNA): TGTGCCAGCAGTTACACCCGCAGGGGTGAAGCTTCCTTT. The encoded protein is CASSYTRRGEASF.